The next 20 T cell receptor beta chains were all read from a single sample in a study of T-cell reconstitution after alpha-beta-depleted transplantation in children. Preparation of the TCRbeta library was carried out with unique molecular identifiers. One entry per CDR3 protein, called by TCRdb with MiXCR from the PCR reads. The profile shows fewer than 700,000 distinct CDR3 sequences, under 15% of them singletons. The sample in question was PBMCs, mostly from graft donor cells, obtained 360 days after TCRalphabeta/CD19-depleted stem cell transplant. The receptors originated from a male patient younger than 18 who had a stem cell transplant for acute myeloid leukemia, so the T cells may come from the graft donor.

The rearrangement links TRBV23-1 to TRBJ2-7, with D tentatively TRBD1 or TRBD2 (5 bases each). TRBV23-1 carries the ORF label, with uncertain function. The CDR3 length is 16 residues. Trimming pared 4 bases from V and 4 bases from J, leaving 20 bases between. CDR3 nucleotides: TGCGCCAGCAGTCGGGTGGGGCGGCCGGGAACTTACGAGCAGTACTTC. Protein: CASSRVGRPGTYEQYF.

This clonotype was counted ten times or more. The rearrangement joins TRBV9 to TRBJ2-1, with D unclear. Germline V gene lookup returns CDR1 SGDLS and CDR2 YYNGEE. The CDR3 length is 12 residues. V gave up 0 bases and J gave up 9 bases, with 7 bases separating them. For the CDR3, the DNA is TGTGCCAGCAGCGTAGGCCAGTCTGAGCAGTTCTTC. It is translated as CASSVGQSEQFF.

Only a few counts were recorded for this clonotype. The chain recombines TRBV7-9 with TRBJ2-7; TRBD1 might be the D (6 bases). Trimming took 5 bases from V and 3 from J, leaving 17 bases between them. Germline V gene lookup returns CDR1 SEHNR and CDR2 FQNEAQ (reference sequence). The CDR3 has 15 amino acids. DNA of the CDR3: TGTGCCAGCAGCCCGCCATTGGGGGCCCTCTACGAGCAGTACTTC. It encodes CASSPPLGALYEQYF.

Many counts were recorded for this clonotype. The chain employs TRBV15 and TRBJ2-2; 7 nucleotides line up with TRBD2. The CDR3 is 17 amino acids. Per the germline V gene, CDR1 is LNHNV and CDR2 is YYDKDF (reference sequence). Losses at the gene ends were 1 base for V and 0 bases for J; bases not matched to a gene: 5. This CDR3 reads CATSRGQAGTNTGELFF. In DNA, the CDR3 is TGTGCCACCAGCAGAGGACAAGCGGGAACGAACACCGGGGAGCTGTTTTTT.

V gene TRBV7-8 combines with J gene TRBJ2-1; 15 nucleotides match TRBD2. V shed 4 bases and J 8 bases; nucleotides not matched to a gene: 0. The CDR3 covers 14 residues. The germline gives CDR1 SGHVS, CDR2 FQNEAQ. For the CDR3, the DNA is TGTGCCAGCAGCTGGACTAGCGGGAGGGATGAGCAGTTCTTC. This sequence encodes CASSWTSGRDEQFF.

This clonotype showed up just a few times. This rearrangement joins TRBV20-1 to TRBJ2-1; 8 positions match TRBD2. With V trimmed by 0 bases and J by 8 bases, 9 bases remained unmatched. The length of the CDR3 is 15 residues. Germline V lookup: CDR1 DFQATT, CDR2 SNEGSKA (reference sequence). This CDR3 reads CSARDRTGGPHEQFF. CDR3 coding DNA: TGCAGTGCTAGAGATCGGACGGGAGGGCCCCATGAGCAGTTCTTC.

This chain uses TRBV4-2 with TRBJ2-7, with D possibly being TRBD1 (7 bases). The length of the CDR3 is 15 residues. Germline CDR1 is LGHNA and CDR2 is YNFKEQ. V was pared by 4 bases and J by 1 base, with 14 bases between. CDR3 sequence (DNA): TGTGCCAGCAGCCCCTGGGGGGACAGTTCCTACGAGCAGTACTTC. It codes for CASSPWGDSSYEQYF.

This clonotype was observed a handful of times. This rearrangement joins TRBV10-3 to TRBJ2-1, with 14 bases identical to TRBD2. Germline V CDR1 and CDR2: ENHRY, SYGVKD. The trim removed 3 bases at V and 2 bases at J, leaving 6 bases unmatched. This CDR3 contains 18 residues. CDR3 DNA: TGTGCCATCAGTGAACCCGGACTAGCGGGAGGTACCTACAATGAGCAGTTCTTC. Protein: CAISEPGLAGGTYNEQFF.

The chain combines TRBV29-1 with TRBJ2-2; D possibly corresponds to TRBD2 (5 bases). Trimming left V 3 bases short and J 5 bases short, with 7 bases between. The CDR3 is made up of 12 amino acids. CDR1 and CDR2 from the germline V gene are SQVTM and ANQGSEA. The CDR3 loop is CSVERVTGELFF. CDR3 in DNA: TGCAGCGTTGAGCGGGTAACCGGGGAGCTGTTTTTT.

This clonotype was detected ten times or more. CDR3 loop: CATSTGTGSYEQYF. Written as DNA, the CDR3 is TGTGCCACCAGCACGGGGACAGGGTCCTACGAGCAGTACTTC. The chain has TRBV15 and TRBJ2-7; 9 bases match TRBD1. Unmatched junction bases numbered 2, after V lost 4 bases and J lost 1 base. The germline V gene has CDR1 LNHNV and CDR2 YYDKDF (reference sequence). The CDR3 length is 14 residues.

This clonotype showed up just a few times. The rearrangement joins TRBV6-5 to TRBJ2-7; 11 bases line up with TRBD2. CDR1 MNHEY and CDR2 SVGAGI come from the germline V gene. The CDR3 is 15 amino acids. Trimming cost V 0 bases and J 3 bases; bases outside gene matches: 1. The CDR3: CASSYSGLADYEQYF. CDR3 in DNA: TGTGCCAGCAGTTACTCGGGACTAGCGGACTACGAGCAGTACTTC.

The chain is built from TRBV28 and TRBJ2-5; 13 positions match TRBD2. V lost 6 bases and J lost 5; bases outside the gene matches: 9. Germline CDR1 is MDHEN and CDR2 is SYDVKM. The CDR3 runs 16 residues. CDR3 nucleotide sequence: TGTGCCAGCAGCATGGGACTAGCGGGATGGGGGGAGACCCAGTACTTC. Translation: CASSMGLAGWGETQYF. Using reference TRBV28 and TRBJ2-5 for the parts outside the CDR3, the full variable domain is DVKVTQSSRYLVKRTGEKVFLECVQDMDHENMFWYRQDPGLGLRLIYFSYDVKMKEKGDIPEGYSVSREKKERFSLILESASTNQTSMYLCASSMGLAGWGETQYFGPGTRLLVL.

This clonotype has only a few counts. The CDR3 nucleotides are TGTGCCAGCAGCGGACTAGCGTTTGGCTCCTACAATGAGCAGTTCTTC. Its translation is CASSGLAFGSYNEQFF. The V gene is TRBV2, the J gene TRBJ2-1; 9 bases align to TRBD2. The junction had 6 bases not matched to a gene; V was cut back by 6 bases and J by 0 bases. The V gene's germline CDR1 is SNHLY and CDR2 FYNNEI. This CDR3 spans 16 amino acids. The complete variable domain, with remaining parts taken from reference TRBV2 and TRBJ2-1, reads EPEVTQTPSHQVTQMGQEVILRCVPISNHLYFYWYRQILGQKVEFLVSFYNNEISEKSEIFDDQFSVERPDGSNFTLKIRSTKLEDSAMYFCASSGLAFGSYNEQFFGPGTRLTVL.

V usage is TRBV19 and J usage is TRBJ1-1, with D perhaps TRBD1 (5 bases). The V and J ends lost 6 bases and 7 bases respectively, with 9 bases between them. CDR1 and CDR2 from the germline V gene are LNHDA and SQIVND (reference sequence). This CDR3 region has 11 residues. The chain's CDR3 is CASSGTDEAFF. DNA for the CDR3: TGTGCCAGTAGCGGGACGGATGAAGCTTTCTTT.

J is TRBJ2-7 and V is TRBV3-1, with no clear D. Germline CDR1 is LGHDT and CDR2 is YNNKEL (reference sequence). Deletions cut 1 base from V and 4 bases from J, with 8 bases between. The CDR3 contains 13 residues. The CDR3: CASSQVGQYEQYF. The CDR3 bases are TGTGCCAGCAGCCAAGTAGGGCAGTACGAGCAGTACTTC.

This clonotype was seen many times. The V call is TRBV29-1, the J call TRBJ2-1, with D possibly TRBD2 on 5 matching bases. The CDR3 extends over 13 amino acids. Germline V CDR1 and CDR2: SQVTM, ANQGSEA. CDR3 DNA sequence: TGCAGTGCCCGAGGAGGAACCTACAATGAGCAGTTCTTC. Protein: CSARGGTYNEQFF.

This clonotype was observed a handful of times. J is TRBJ2-3 and V is TRBV7-9, with 8 positions matching TRBD2. Germline lookup yields CDR1 SEHNR and CDR2 FQNEAQ (reference sequence). The CDR3 has 16 residues. V was clipped by 4 bases and J by 2 bases; unmatched bases: 8. The chain's CDR3 is CASSWIAGPYTDTQYF. The CDR3 nucleotides read TGTGCCAGCAGCTGGATAGCGGGGCCATACACAGATACGCAGTATTTT.

This clonotype showed up just a few times. The gene calls are TRBV27 and TRBJ2-7, with D uncertain. With 0 bases removed from V and 3 bases from J, the gap between germline ends came to 9 bases. This CDR3 is 14 amino acids long. CDR1 is MNHEY, CDR2 SMNVEV, per germline (reference sequence). In DNA, the CDR3 is TGTGCCAGCAGTTTATCACCAATCTTCTACGAGCAGTACTTC. The encoded protein is CASSLSPIFYEQYF.

The V gene is TRBV7-3, the J gene TRBJ2-7; D is perhaps TRBD2 (6 bases). Trimming removed 0 bases from V and 5 bases from J, with 17 bases in between. Germline loops: CDR1 SGHTA, CDR2 FQGTGA. The CDR3 loop spans 16 amino acids. CDR3 sequence (DNA): TGTGCCAGCAGCTTAACAGGAGGGACGTTGATCCACGAGCAGTACTTC. As protein: CASSLTGGTLIHEQYF.

The sample holds many counts of this clonotype. The chain joins TRBV28 to TRBJ2-5; D may be TRBD2 (6 bases). V was clipped by 5 bases and J by 5 bases, with 21 bases between them. The CDR3 has 16 amino acids. Germline V CDR1 and CDR2: MDHEN, SYDVKM. In DNA form, the CDR3 reads TGTGCCAGCAGTATAATAGGGTGGGGGGATACGGAGACCCAGTACTTC. Translation gives CASSIIGWGDTETQYF.